This is a list of T cell receptor beta chains from one sample in a study of chemoradiotherapy in HPV16-positive cancers. Sequencing was performed with immunoSEQ multiplex PCR; in TCRdb, only in-frame clones are kept and a portion is missing. The data hold some 4,600 clones, with roughly 88% observed a single time. This material was obtained from a patient who underwent chemoradiotherapy. These TCRs come from a human donor with HPV-associated anogenital cancer. Each CDR3 is given with its conserved first and last residue. The D gene is left open where the match is weak. The size field is filled for only some rows; it gives once, few, many or a size class.

cdr3_length	v_call	d_call	clone_size	j_call	cdr3_nt	cdr3_aa
15	TRBV14	TRBD2	-	TRBJ2-5	TGTGCCAGCAGCCCCTTAGCGGGGATCCAAGAGACCCAGTACTTC	CASSPLAGIQETQYF
17	TRBV6-9	-	few	TRBJ2-6	TGTGCCAGCAGTTTCCACCGACGACAAAGTCGGGCCAACGTCCTGACTTTC	CASSFHRRQSRANVLTF
13	TRBV7-2	-	-	TRBJ1-1	TGTGCCAGCAGCCCATCCATAAACACTGAAGCTTTCTTT	CASSPSINTEAFF
12	TRBV7-9	-	few	TRBJ1-3	TGTGCCAGCAGCTTCGGGGGAAACACCATATATTTT	CASSFGGNTIYF
13	TRBV7-7	-	once	TRBJ2-5	TGTGCTAGCAGCTCCGCGCGTAATAAGCCCCAGTACTTC	CASSSARNKPQYF
13	TRBV2	-	-	TRBJ1-1	TGTGCCAGCAGTTTCGGTCAGAACACTGAAGCTTTCTTT	CASSFGQNTEAFF
13	TRBV11-2	-	large	TRBJ1-3	TGTGCCAGCAGCTTAGAACTCAAAAACACCATATATTTT	CASSLELKNTIYF
13	TRBV19	-	-	TRBJ1-3	TGTGCCAGTAGAGGGGGGACTGGAAACACCATATATTTT	CASRGGTGNTIYF
14	TRBV11-1	TRBD1	-	TRBJ1-2	TGTGCCAGCAGCTTTGCGGGCAGGGGGTATGGCTACACCTTC	CASSFAGRGYGYTF
15	TRBV19	-	-	TRBJ2-5	TGTGCCAGTAGTAGTCCGCAGGGAAGACAAGAGACCCAGTACTTC	CASSSPQGRQETQYF
16	TRBV18	-	few	TRBJ2-2	TGTGCCAGCTCACCACTGGCAGCCGCGAACACCGGGGAGCTGTTTTTT	CASSPLAAANTGELFF
14	TRBV7-2	-	once	TRBJ2-7	TGTGCCAGCAGCCTATACCCGGGACCTTACGAGCAGTACTTC	CASSLYPGPYEQYF
11	TRBV6-5	-	-	TRBJ1-1	TGTGCCAGCAGTCATGGAACTGAAGCTTTCTTT	CASSHGTEAFF
13	TRBV27	-	-	TRBJ2-1	TGTGCCAGCAGAACAGGGTCCTTAAATGAGCAGTTCTTC	CASRTGSLNEQFF
13	TRBV10-1	-	-	TRBJ1-3	TGCGCCAGCAGTGAAATCTCTGGAAACACCATATATTTT	CASSEISGNTIYF
14	TRBV18	-	-	TRBJ1-1	TGTGCCAGCTCACCAGGGGGCTGGAACACTGAAGCTTTCTTT	CASSPGGWNTEAFF
16	TRBV5-1	-	few	TRBJ2-7	TGCGCCAGCAGCTTGGTGGTAGACAGCCCAACCTACGAGCAGTACTTC	CASSLVVDSPTYEQYF